A selection of T cell receptor beta chains follows, all from one sample in a study of blood T cell repertoires in COVID-19. This table comes from immunoSEQ multiplex PCR, and its TCRdb copy is limited to in-frame clones, with some not included. Found here are 200,000 to 300,000 clones, more than 75% of them singletons; the top ten hold about 9.8%. Sequenced sample: peripheral blood. These receptors were obtained from a middle-aged man who had recovered from COVID-19. CDR3s include the opening cysteine and the closing phenylalanine or tryptophan. D genes are given only for firm matches.

CDR3 length,J gene,D gene,V gene,CDR3 protein
13,TRBJ1-4,.,TRBV6-2/TRBV6-3,CASTPSGNEKLFF
13,TRBJ1-2,TRBD1,TRBV5-4,CASSEDREDGYTF
14,TRBJ1-2,TRBD1,TRBV5-6,CASSLGGTDHDYTF
16,TRBJ2-3,TRBD2,TRBV9,CASSAFIAGGTDTQYF
11,TRBJ1-1,.,TRBV10-3,CAISGNTEAFF
15,TRBJ2-5,TRBD2,TRBV5-1,CASSMGRGGLETQYF
13,TRBJ1-2,.,TRBV5-1,CASSPDGRSGYTF
15,TRBJ2-1,.,TRBV4-1,CASSQEGTSYNEQFF
17,TRBJ1-4,TRBD1,TRBV15,CATSRDGETGRGEKLFF
18,TRBJ2-4,TRBD2,TRBV19,CASSTGTSGPIAKNIQYF
14,TRBJ1-5,.,TRBV7-6,CASSYGGNNQPQHF
13,TRBJ2-5,.,TRBV12-3/TRBV12-4,CASSLSGIETQYF
14,TRBJ2-2,.,TRBV4-3,CASSTGGGTGELFF
14,TRBJ1-5,.,TRBV9,CASSVGSSNQPQHF
12,TRBJ2-1,TRBD2,TRBV2,CASRGTRNEQFF
13,TRBJ1-2,TRBD1,TRBV29-1,CSADRQGAHGYTF
15,TRBJ2-7,.,TRBV11-2,CASSPRVRTSYEQYF
18,TRBJ2-1,TRBD2,TRBV10-3,CAISFPQRSGGAYNEQFF
16,TRBJ2-1,TRBD2,TRBV4-2,CASSLRTSGKHNEQFF
14,TRBJ1-4,.,TRBV6-6,CASSRGGTNEKLFF
15,TRBJ2-7,.,TRBV18,CASSPQGGGSGEQYF